This paragraph covers one T cell receptor (beta chain) sequence. The source of the sample is a study of shared clonotypes between healthy human individuals. Naive CD45RA+ and memory CD45RA-negative subsets were split from CD4+ cells. This table comes from immunoSEQ multiplex PCR, and its TCRdb copy is limited to in-frame clones, with some not included. Of 2 million to 2.5 million clones listed, roughly 93% are singletons. The V gene's germline CDR1 is SGHAT and CDR2 FQNNGV. CDR3 length: 15 residues. V was pared by 7 bases and J by 7 bases, with 9 bases of the junction left unmatched. The chain carries TRBV11-2 and TRBJ2-4; 11 positions match TRBD1. This TCR derives from a man between 18 and 29 years old in good health. Some clones in this sample may be carry-over from other donors' samples. The source material was naive CD4+ T cells from PBMCs. Sample subset: CD45RA+ positively selected. The CDR3 DNA is TGTGCCAGCACCTCCTTACGGACAGGGGGCAACATTCAGTACTTC. Encoded protein: CASTSLRTGGNIQYF.